Below, 27 T cell receptor beta chains from the same sample are listed, as sequenced in a study of blood T cell repertoires in COVID-19. The table came from immunoSEQ multiplex PCR; TCRdb's copy has only in-frame clones and leaves some out. The table records 70,000 to 90,000 clones, over 65% of them present only once. The sample was peripheral blood. These receptor sequences come from a human donor in a cohort sampled during active COVID-19.

The rearrangement uses TRBV19 and TRBJ1-4; TRBD1 agrees at 7 bases. Trimming cost V 7 bases and J 0 bases; bases outside gene matches: 8. The CDR3 runs 16 residues. Germline V gene data show CDR1 as LNHDA and CDR2 as SQIVND (reference sequence). The CDR3 protein is CASTIDRVATNEKLFF. CDR3 nucleotides: TGTGCCAGTACCATCGACAGGGTGGCAACTAATGAAAAACTGTTTTTT.

In this sample, this clone turned up once. The chain couples TRBV29-1 to TRBJ1-1; no reliable D call. V dropped 1 base and J dropped 6 bases, with 12 bases sitting between them. This CDR3 region has 13 residues. Germline assignment: CDR1 SQVTM and CDR2 ANQGSEA. For the CDR3, the DNA is TGCAGCGTTGAAGTGGCGTTGGGCTCTGAAGCTTTCTTT. It specifies CSVEVALGSEAFF.

The chain carries TRBV11-2 and TRBJ1-3; 7 positions match TRBD1. Germline V lookup: CDR1 SGHAT, CDR2 FQNNGV. The V and J ends lost 4 bases and 2 bases, in that order; junction bases with no gene match: 5. The CDR3 runs 15 residues. Here the CDR3 DNA reads TGTGCCAGCAGCTCGACAGGGTCGCCTGGAAACACCATATATTTT. Amino acid sequence: CASSSTGSPGNTIYF.

This clone was observed once. The DNA of the CDR3 is TGTGCCAGCACGGACAGGGACCGAGTTGGGACTAGCGGGAGGATTGAGCAGTTCTTC. As protein: CASTDRDRVGTSGRIEQFF. V gene TRBV19 combines with J gene TRBJ2-1; the match to TRBD2 covers 15 bases. Unmatched junction bases numbered 21, after V lost 9 bases and J lost 9 bases. The CDR3 spans 19 residues. Germline CDR1 and CDR2: LNHDA and SQIVND (reference sequence).

The V call is TRBV21-1, the J call TRBJ2-5; the table's D call TRBD1 went unverified against the DNA. TRBV21-1 is a pseudogene segment. This CDR3 is built from 15 residues. CDR3 in DNA: TGTGCCAGCGGAGGGACAGGGGGCGCAGGAGAGACCCAGTACTTC. Translation gives CASGGTGGAGETQYF.

CDR3 nucleotides: TGTGCCAGCAAATCCCTGCAGCGAGGGTTCCAAGAGACCCAGTACTTC. Amino acid sequence: CASKSLQRGFQETQYF. The V gene is TRBV2, the J gene TRBJ2-5, with D possibly being TRBD2 (5 bases). Deletions cut 7 bases from V and 1 base from J, with 19 bases between. Germline lookup yields CDR1 SNHLY and CDR2 FYNNEI. The CDR3 runs 16 residues. The full variable domain, in which reference TRBV2 and TRBJ2-5 provide the parts outside the CDR3, is EPEVTQTPSHQVTQMGQEVILRCVPISNHLYFYWYRQILGQKVEFLVSFYNNEISEKSEIFDDQFSVERPDGSNFTLKIRSTKLEDSAMYFCASKSLQRGFQETQYFGPGTRLLVL.

The chain uses TRBV15 and TRBJ2-7, with D maybe TRBD2 (5 bases). V lost 0 bases to trimming and J lost 6 bases, with 9 bases between them. CDR3 length equals 13 residues. Germline CDR1 LNHNV, CDR2 YYDKDF (reference sequence). The CDR3 DNA is TGTGCCACCAGCAGAGATCCTACTAGCGAGCAGTACTTC. It yields the protein CATSRDPTSEQYF.

The chain uses TRBV28 and TRBJ1-2; possibly TRBD1 for D (5 bases). In germline, CDR1 is MDHEN, CDR2 SYDVKM. This CDR3 region has 14 residues. V gave up 2 bases and J gave up 7 bases, with 14 bases separating them. CDR3 protein: CASSLIGQVGGYTF. CDR3 DNA sequence: TGTGCCAGCAGTTTAATCGGACAAGTTGGTGGCTACACCTTC.

This chain uses TRBV28 with TRBJ1-1, with D hard to call. Trimming left V 7 bases short and J 1 base short, with 7 bases between. Germline values: CDR1 MDHEN, CDR2 SYDVKM. The CDR3 has 12 amino acids. Here the CDR3 DNA reads TGTGCCAGCAAACGGGGGAACACTGAAGCTTTCTTT. Translated: CASKRGNTEAFF.

The rearrangement uses TRBV3-1 (or the pseudogene TRBV3-2) and TRBJ1-2, with unresolved D. The CDR3 length is 10 residues. V shed 0 bases and J shed 10 bases, with 3 bases lying between them. The germline gives CDR1 LGHDT, CDR2 YNNKEL (reference sequence). As DNA, the CDR3 is TGTGCCAGCAGCCAAGACTCCTACACCTTC. It codes for CASSQDSYTF.

As regards this clone: The same CDR3 also results from other DNA sequences found in this sample. The chain uses TRBV2 and TRBJ2-5, with 8 bases that match TRBD1. The CDR3 is 13 amino acids. With 6 bases clipped from V and 4 bases from J, the junction kept 4 bases outside the gene matches. Per germline, CDR1 SNHLY and CDR2 FYNNEI. CDR3 amino acids: CASSDTGGETQYF. For the CDR3, the DNA is TGTGCCAGCAGCGACACAGGGGGAGAGACCCAGTACTTC.

About this clone: Other nucleotide sequences from this sample produce the same CDR3. This chain joins TRBV28 and TRBJ2-5; a weak D match, TRBD1 (5 bases). V lost 3 bases and J 2 bases, leaving 10 bases between the germline ends. CDR1 and CDR2 from the germline V gene are MDHEN and SYDVKM. This CDR3 is built from 14 residues. As DNA, the CDR3 is TGTGCCAGCAGTTTCTCGCAGGGTCAAGAGACCCAGTACTTC. Its translation is CASSFSQGQETQYF.

This clone is a singleton in its sample. The rearrangement uses TRBV7-6 and TRBJ2-7; the D gene is possibly TRBD1 (5 bases). V dropped 4 bases and J dropped 5 bases, with 15 bases sitting between them. Germline V lookup: CDR1 SGHVS, CDR2 FNYEAQ. This CDR3 region has 14 residues. As DNA, the CDR3 is TGTGCCAGCAGCTCAAGTCAGGGTAGTAACGAGCAGTACTTC. Its protein product is CASSSSQGSNEQYF.

The chain is built from TRBV5-8 and TRBJ1-5, with 7 nucleotides matching TRBD1. Unmatched junction bases numbered 9, after V lost 4 bases and J lost 5 bases. Germline values: CDR1 SGHTS, CDR2 YDEGEE. The CDR3 length is 15 residues. The CDR3: CASSKDRVQDQPQHF. The DNA of the CDR3 is TGTGCCAGCAGCAAAGACAGGGTCCAGGATCAGCCCCAGCATTTT.

The V call is TRBV5-5, the J call TRBJ1-5; no definite D call. CDR3 size: 13 residues. The germline V gene encodes CDR1 SGHKS and CDR2 YYEKEE (reference sequence). Between the trimmed V and J ends, which lost 0 bases and 7 bases, there was a span of 8 bases. For the CDR3, the DNA is TGTGCCAGCAGCTTGGCCGGAGGACAGCCCCAGCATTTT. As protein: CASSLAGGQPQHF.

V and J are TRBV18 and TRBJ1-1; D not certain. V was trimmed by 5 bases and J by 3 bases, leaving 16 bases between them. This CDR3 has 15 residues. The germline CDR1 and CDR2 sequences are KGHSH and LQKENI. This CDR3 is CASSDGYLRDTEAFF. In nucleotides, the CDR3 is TGTGCCAGCTCAGACGGCTATCTTCGGGACACTGAAGCTTTCTTT.

This clone was seen a few times. The chain carries TRBV6-2 or TRBV6-3 and TRBJ1-5, with 12 bases lining up with TRBD1. The CDR3 has 18 amino acids. V lost 2 bases to trimming and J lost 3 bases; unmatched junction nucleotides: 8. Per the germline V gene, CDR1 is MNHEY and CDR2 is SVGEGT. The CDR3 DNA reads TGTGCCAGCAGTTACGTTATGGGACAGGGGGCAGACAATCAGCCCCAGCATTTT. Encoded protein: CASSYVMGQGADNQPQHF.

CDR3 loop: CASTLPGQGVYGYTF. The CDR3 DNA is TGTGCCAGCACCCTTCCGGGACAGGGGGTTTATGGCTACACCTTC. The chain is built from TRBV28 and TRBJ1-2; 11 bases map to TRBD1. With V trimmed by 7 bases and J by 5 bases, 9 bases remained unmatched. CDR3 size: 15 residues. CDR1 MDHEN and CDR2 SYDVKM come from the germline V gene.

The chain couples TRBV5-1 to TRBJ1-2, with 8 bases aligning to TRBD1. Per the germline V gene, CDR1 is SGHRS and CDR2 is YFSETQ. After removal of 1 base from V and 8 bases from J, the junction contained 19 bases not matched to a gene. The CDR3 consists of 18 residues. The CDR3 region is CASSLNGEITGTGAGYTF. The CDR3 bases are TGCGCCAGCAGCTTGAATGGAGAGATTACCGGGACAGGAGCCGGCTACACCTTC.

The V and J genes are TRBV28 and TRBJ1-5; TRBD1 aligns across 8 bases. This CDR3 comprises 15 residues. CDR1 is MDHEN and CDR2 is SYDVKM in the germline V gene. The J segment lost 2 bases and the V segment lost 6 bases, leaving 6 bases of the junction unmatched. DNA for the CDR3: TGTGCCAGCAGCCCCGCAGGGGGCCGCAATCAGCCCCAGCATTTT. Translated: CASSPAGGRNQPQHF.

The rearrangement joins TRBV6-6 to TRBJ1-5, with D perhaps TRBD1 (6 bases). Germline-derived CDR1 and CDR2 are MNHNY and SVGAGI (reference sequence). The CDR3 sequence is 16 residues long. The germline V and J ends were trimmed by 5 bases and 6 bases, with 20 bases remaining between them. CDR3 protein: CASSLYRDTWPQPQHF. The DNA for the CDR3 is TGTGCCAGCAGTCTATACCGGGACACCTGGCCTCAGCCCCAGCATTTT.

This clone was counted a single time. V usage is TRBV7-2 and J usage is TRBJ2-7; 8 bases line up with TRBD1. Germline CDR1 and CDR2: SGHTA and FQGNSA. Trimming at V came to 2 bases and at J to 0 bases, leaving 3 bases not matched to a gene. The CDR3 is 15 residues long. Here the CDR3 DNA reads TGTGCCAGCAGCTTAAGGACAGGGAGCTCCTACGAGCAGTACTTC. Its translation: CASSLRTGSSYEQYF.

The chain employs TRBV6-6 and TRBJ1-1, with 9 bases identical to TRBD1. There are 15 residues in the CDR3. The germline gives CDR1 MNHNY, CDR2 SVGAGI (reference sequence). V was clipped by 6 bases and J by 1 base; unmatched bases: 6. CDR3 nucleotide sequence: TGTGCCAGCAGGCTAAGACAGGGGGGGAACACTGAAGCTTTCTTT. Protein product: CASRLRQGGNTEAFF.

J is TRBJ2-5 and V is TRBV2; 7 nucleotides agree with TRBD1. Per germline, CDR1 SNHLY and CDR2 FYNNEI. The CDR3 is 14 residues long. V dropped 6 bases and J dropped 4; count of bases not matched to a gene: 8. CDR3 sequence reads: CASRTTTGVETQYF. The CDR3, as DNA: TGTGCCAGCAGGACCACAACAGGGGTAGAGACCCAGTACTTC.

V is TRBV6-6 and J is TRBJ2-7; D possibly corresponds to TRBD2 (5 bases). Germline values: CDR1 MNHNY, CDR2 SVGAGI (reference sequence). Deletions cut 8 bases from V and 0 bases from J, with 14 bases between. The CDR3 runs 14 residues. CDR3 amino acids: CASEGTTYSYEQYF. In DNA form, the CDR3 reads TGTGCCAGCGAGGGAACGACGTACTCCTACGAGCAGTACTTC.

V and J are TRBV20-1 and TRBJ1-1; no clear D gene. This CDR3 comprises 11 residues. V lost 1 base and J 14 bases, leaving 14 bases between the germline ends. The germline V gene has CDR1 DFQATT and CDR2 SNEGSKA (reference sequence). The CDR3 DNA sequence: TGCAGTGCTAGAGGGCCCGCGGGTCTCTTCTTT. Translating gives CSARGPAGLFF.

The rearrangement uses TRBV7-8 and TRBJ1-2; tentatively, D is TRBD1 (6 bases). Trimming took 2 bases from V and 8 from J, leaving 27 bases between them. There are 18 residues in the CDR3. Germline V gene data show CDR1 as SGHVS and CDR2 as FQNEAQ. CDR3 loop: CASSLTSTAGVVGKGYTF. The CDR3 nucleotides are TGTGCCAGCAGCTTAACGTCGACAGCAGGGGTGGTGGGTAAAGGCTACACCTTC.